This T cell receptor beta chain is from a study of post-analysis software for immune sequencing data. Study context: Progressive-relapsing, secondary progressive and relapsing-remitting multiple sclerosis were among the disease courses included. Findings and limits, study-wide: Several TRBV segments, TRBV5-6, TRBV5-1 and TRBV20-1 among them, were found more frequent in patients than controls. A significant reduction in normalized Chao1 diversity was observed in multiple sclerosis patients versus controls. Under F measure analysis, samples from one preparation batch co-clustered strongly.

With 1 base removed from V and 11 bases from J, the gap between germline ends came to 8 bases. The CDR3 sequence is 11 residues long. Sequencing libraries made from TCR beta cDNA carried unique molecular identifiers. Starting from approximately 1 to 10 million T cells, the study yielded a few hundred thousand cDNA molecules. TCRdb fed the PCR reads into MiXCR, producing one record per CDR3 protein. Among hundreds of thousands of distinct CDR3 sequences listed, about 60% were seen once. Concerning this clonotype itself: Antigen specificity is unknown.

The J gene is TRBJ1-1, the V gene TRBV12-3 or TRBV12-4; no firm D call. The receptor was derived from a girl under 10 years old with multiple sclerosis. The sequencing input was blood. CDR3 nucleotides: TGTGCCAGCAGTTTAGGGGTAGGGGCTTTCTTT. It is translated as CASSLGVGAFF.